This is a list of T cell receptor beta chains from one sample in a study of radiotherapy plus CTLA-4 blockade in lung cancer. Generated by immunoSEQ multiplex PCR, the TCRdb table keeps only in-frame clones and is missing some. The table has about 68,000 clones, 65% to 80% seen once. Sequencing used peripheral blood, obtained from a patient treated with radiotherapy plus ipilimumab. The receptors here all came from a human donor with non-small cell lung cancer who had a complete response to radiotherapy plus ipilimumab. CDR3s include the opening cysteine and the closing phenylalanine or tryptophan. D genes are given only for firm matches. Clone size, where shown, is once, few, many, or a class for clones that have expanded.

TGCGCCAGCAGCGAGTCTTCCGGGAGGACAGTAGGAAACACCATATATTTT,CASSESSGRTVGNTIYF,TRBV5-1,-,-,TRBJ1-3
TGTGCCAGCCAGGGGGCGCGGATGGGTGAAGCTTTCTTT,CASQGARMGEAFF,TRBV6-5,TRBD1,-,TRBJ1-1
TGCGCCAGCAGCCAAGAGGAAGGGGCTGGCTATGGCTACACCTTC,CASSQEEGAGYGYTF,TRBV4-3,-,-,TRBJ1-2
TGTGCCTGGGGGGCCCTCAGGAATCAGCCCCAGCATTTT,CAWGALRNQPQHF,TRBV30,-,-,TRBJ1-5
TGTGCCAGCTCACTTGGGGAGCGGGGGGTCTACGAGCAGTACTTC,CASSLGERGVYEQYF,TRBV18,TRBD2,-,TRBJ2-7
TGCAGTGCTAGGGAATCAGATACGCAGTATTTT,CSARESDTQYF,TRBV20-1,-,-,TRBJ2-3
TGTGCCAGCAGAAGAGGGGGCAGTGAGCAGTTCTTC,CASRRGGSEQFF,TRBV6-1,TRBD1,-,TRBJ2-1
TGCGCCAGCAACCCTCAGGGGTTTTATGGCTACACCTTC,CASNPQGFYGYTF,TRBV10-2,-,-,TRBJ1-2
TGTGCTAGTGGTTTGCACGAGCAGTACTTC,CASGLHEQYF,TRBV12-5,-,-,TRBJ2-7
TGTGCCAGCACCAGCGGGAGGGCCCGAGAGACCCAGTACTTC,CASTSGRARETQYF,TRBV19,TRBD2,-,TRBJ2-5
TGCGCCAGCAGCTTAGGACCATTTCTCCTCCCATTTGGAAACACCATATATTTT,CASSLGPFLLPFGNTIYF,TRBV5-1,-,few,TRBJ1-3
TGCAGTGCTAGGGGAGAGGCCGCAGAGTACTTC,CSARGEAAEYF,TRBV20-1,-,-,TRBJ2-5
TGTGCCAGCAGGCGGACACAAACCTACGAGCAGTACTTC,CASRRTQTYEQYF,TRBV28,-,-,TRBJ2-7
TGTGCCAGCAGCGTAGACCCTGAGGGGAATGAGCAGTTCTTC,CASSVDPEGNEQFF,TRBV9,-,-,TRBJ2-1
TGTGCCAGCAGCTTTACCGGGACCGGTGAGCAGTTCTTC,CASSFTGTGEQFF,TRBV7-9,-,-,TRBJ2-1
TGCGCCAGCAGCTTGGCCGGTGGGGCGGGGCCCTACGAGCAGTACTTC,CASSLAGGAGPYEQYF,TRBV5-6,-,once,TRBJ2-7
TGTGCCTGGAGTGGAGGGACAGTGTATTATGAAGCTTTCTTT,CAWSGGTVYYEAFF,TRBV30,TRBD1,-,TRBJ1-1
TGTGCCAGCAGCTGGGGGGAGAACACTGAAGCTTTCTTT,CASSWGENTEAFF,TRBV7-9,-,-,TRBJ1-1
TGTGCCAGCAGCCGCGTCCGGACAGGGGAGCGCGAGCAGTACTTC,CASSRVRTGEREQYF,TRBV5-8,TRBD1,-,TRBJ2-7
TGTGCCAGCAGTAGCCCCAAAGAGGGTTCTAAAGGCTACACCTTC,CASSSPKEGSKGYTF,TRBV11-2,-,-,TRBJ1-2
TGTGCCAGCAGCTCACAGGGGAGCACTGAAGCTTTCTTT,CASSSQGSTEAFF,TRBV7-2,TRBD1,-,TRBJ1-1
TGTGCCAGCAGCGTGGGGAGACAGGGGAGCTATGGCTACACCTTC,CASSVGRQGSYGYTF,TRBV9,TRBD1,-,TRBJ1-2
TGTGCCAGCAGCGCCCAAGTGGCTAGCGGGGGGGGAGAGACCCAGTACTTC,CASSAQVASGGGETQYF,TRBV7-2,TRBD2,-,TRBJ2-5
TGTGCCATCAGTGAGTCGTTGGGTGGGACTGAAGCTTTCTTT,CAISESLGGTEAFF,TRBV10-3,-,-,TRBJ1-1
TGTGCCAGCACCTGGAGGGGAACTGGAAACACCATATATTTT,CASTWRGTGNTIYF,TRBV5-6,-,-,TRBJ1-3
TGTGCCAGCAGCCGAGGGACAGGGGCCACAGATACGCAGTATTTT,CASSRGTGATDTQYF,TRBV7-2,TRBD1,-,TRBJ2-3
TGTGCCAGCCTAACTAGCGGGGGGGCCAATGAGCAGTTCTTC,CASLTSGGANEQFF,TRBV18,TRBD2,-,TRBJ2-1
TGCGCCAGCAGAGAGGCGGTTACGAACACCGGGGAGCTGTTTTTT,CASREAVTNTGELFF,TRBV5-1,-,once,TRBJ2-2
TGTGCCAGCAGCTTGGTCGGCTCCTACGAGCAGTACTTC,CASSLVGSYEQYF,TRBV5-6,-,-,TRBJ2-7
TGTGCCAGCAGTAGGGCATGGGCCAGCAATGAGCAGTTCTTC,CASSRAWASNEQFF,TRBV5-8,-,-,TRBJ2-1
TGTACCAGCCAACAGGGGGCTTCGTATGAGCAGTTCTTC,CTSQQGASYEQFF,TRBV9,TRBD1,once,TRBJ2-1
TGTGCCAGCAGCTTGGTTGGGATCAATCAGCCCCAGCATTTT,CASSLVGINQPQHF,TRBV5-5,-,few,TRBJ1-5
TGTGCCACCAGCAGAGATTCCGGACCGAATTACAATGAGCAGTTCTTC,CATSRDSGPNYNEQFF,TRBV15,-,-,TRBJ2-1
TGCGCCAGCAGCCAATTTAGCGGGAGGGCTAGGGGAAGGGCCAACGTCCTGACTTTC,CASSQFSGRARGRANVLTF,TRBV4-3,TRBD2,-,TRBJ2-6
TGTGCCAGCAGCCCTTGGACAGGGTTGAATGGCTACACCTTC,CASSPWTGLNGYTF,TRBV6-6,TRBD1,-,TRBJ1-2
TGTGCCAGCAGCCTTGGAGGGGAGACTGAAGCTTTCTTT,CASSLGGETEAFF,TRBV5-5,-,-,TRBJ1-1
TGTGCCAGCAGTGAAGTGACAGGAGGGGAAAAACTGTTTTTT,CASSEVTGGEKLFF,TRBV6-5,-,-,TRBJ1-4
TGTGCCAGTAGTATTGGGGGACCGAATCAGCCCCAGCATTTT,CASSIGGPNQPQHF,TRBV19,-,-,TRBJ1-5
TGTGCCAGCAGCTTCGTAGGGAGTACCGCAGATACGCAGTATTTT,CASSFVGSTADTQYF,TRBV11-3,-,-,TRBJ2-3
TGCGCCAGCAGCCGCAGCCCAGACACCGGGGAGCTGTTTTTT,CASSRSPDTGELFF,TRBV5-1,-,-,TRBJ2-2
TGTGCCAGCAGTCCTGTAAGGAACACCGGGGAGCTGCTTTTT,CASSPVRNTGELLF,TRBV27,-,once,TRBJ2-2
TGCGCCAGCACCCTGGGAGGAAGTGAAAAACTGTTTTTT,CASTLGGSEKLFF,TRBV5-1,-,-,TRBJ1-4
TGTGCCAGCAGCTTCGGGTCCGGGACAGCCCTCAATGAGCAGTTCTTC,CASSFGSGTALNEQFF,TRBV7-2,TRBD1,-,TRBJ2-1
TGCGCCAGCAGCCTGGGGGGGTTACACTCACCCCTCCACTTT,CASSLGGLHSPLHF,TRBV5-1,-,-,TRBJ1-6
TGTGCCAGCAGTGAAGGAGACGGAGGCACAGATACGCAGTATTTT,CASSEGDGGTDTQYF,TRBV6-1,-,-,TRBJ2-3